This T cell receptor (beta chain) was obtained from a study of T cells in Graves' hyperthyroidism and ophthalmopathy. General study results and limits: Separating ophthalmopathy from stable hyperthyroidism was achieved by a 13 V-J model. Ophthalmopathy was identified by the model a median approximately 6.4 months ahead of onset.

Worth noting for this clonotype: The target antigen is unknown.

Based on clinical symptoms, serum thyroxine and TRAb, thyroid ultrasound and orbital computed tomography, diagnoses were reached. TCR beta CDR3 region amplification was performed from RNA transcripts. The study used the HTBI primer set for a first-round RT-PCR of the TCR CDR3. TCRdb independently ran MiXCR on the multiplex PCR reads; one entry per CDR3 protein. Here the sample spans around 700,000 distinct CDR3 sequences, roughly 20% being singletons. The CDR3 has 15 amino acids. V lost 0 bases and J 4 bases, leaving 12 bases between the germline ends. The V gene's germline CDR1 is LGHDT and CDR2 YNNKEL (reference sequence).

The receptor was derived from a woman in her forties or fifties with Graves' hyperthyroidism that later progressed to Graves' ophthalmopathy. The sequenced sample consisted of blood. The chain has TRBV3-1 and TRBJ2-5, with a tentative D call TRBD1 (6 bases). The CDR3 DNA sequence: TGTGCCAGCAGCCAAGATCTGGGGGCTCCAGAGACCCAGTACTTC. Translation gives CASSQDLGAPETQYF.